This T cell receptor beta chain was observed in a study of cytomegalovirus exposure and HLA in healthy donors. Primers for the PCR totalled 60 Vbeta and 13 Jbeta. Assay: immunoSEQ multiplex PCR; the TCRdb copy retains only in-frame clones and omits some. This table holds 150,000 to 200,000 clones, about 82% found once. The CDR3 covers 15 residues. Losses at the gene ends were 1 base for V and 3 bases for J; bases not matched to a gene: 3. Germline CDR1 reads LNHNV; CDR2 reads YYDKDF (reference sequence). Study-wide points: Analyses of presence/absence relied on an assumption of roughly uniform sequencing depth across donors. Exclusion as indistinguishable affected some V segments, including TRBV6-2 and TRBV6-3. Three CMV-associated chains proved CMV antigen-specific in vitro. V- and J-gene trimming in TCR beta was tied to a missense DCLRE1C variant by an analysis performed later.

Comment on this clone: Its antigen remains unidentified.

This chain joins TRBV15 and TRBJ2-7; 10 nucleotides agree with TRBD1. The sequence derives from a woman aged 25 to 39 in good health and CMV-seropositive. Sequenced material: PBMCs. The CDR3 here is CATSRGDRGYYEQYF. Written as DNA, the CDR3 is TGTGCCACCAGCAGAGGGGACAGGGGATACTACGAGCAGTACTTC. Complete variable domain (other parts from reference TRBV15 and TRBJ2-7): DAMVIQNPRYQVTQFGKPVTLSCSQTLNHNVMYWYQQKSSQAPKLLFHYYDKDFNNEADTPDNFQSRRPNTSFCFLDIRSPGLGDTAMYLCATSRGDRGYYEQYFGPGTRLTVT.